One and the same sample provided the 12 T cell receptor beta chains below, sequenced in a study of T cell changes during pregnancy in multiple sclerosis. Assay used: immunoSEQ multiplex PCR; TCRdb lists only in-frame clones, some missing. In the table there are around 92,000 clones, roughly 92% of which are singletons. The starting material was peripheral blood, obtained after pregnancy. The receptors originated from a female donor with multiple sclerosis, enrolled in a pregnancy study.

The chain links TRBV4-1 to TRBJ2-1; 11 bases map to TRBD1. Germline CDR1 reads MGHRA; CDR2 reads YSYEKL. The CDR3 extends over 17 amino acids. J lost 10 bases, V lost 0 bases, and 11 bases had no gene match. The CDR3 DNA sequence: TGCGCCAGCAGCCAAGAGGGAGGGACAGGGGGTTACAGAGAGCAGTTCTTC. Amino acids: CASSQEGGTGGYREQFF.

The chain uses TRBV7-9 and TRBJ1-1, with a weak D call TRBD1 (6 bases). CDR1 and CDR2 from the germline V gene are SEHNR and FQNEAQ (reference sequence). CDR3 length: 14 amino acids. V was clipped by 5 bases and J by 5 bases, with 15 bases between them. The CDR3 DNA is TGTGCCAGCAGCCCAGCGGGGGGCGTAACTGAAGCTTTCTTT. This codes for CASSPAGGVTEAFF. Combining the CDR3 with reference TRBV7-9 and TRBJ1-1 gives the whole variable domain DTGVSQNPRHKITKRGQNVTFRCDPISEHNRLYWYRQTLGQGPEFLTYFQNEAQLEKSRLLSDRFSAERPKGSFSTLEIQRTEQGDSAMYLCASSPAGGVTEAFFGQGTRLTVV.

The gene calls are TRBV15 and TRBJ1-2, with TRBD1 matching over 8 bases. J gave up 4 bases and V 2 bases, and 9 bases lay outside the gene matches. The CDR3 is 16 amino acids. The germline gives CDR1 LNHNV, CDR2 YYDKDF (reference sequence). The CDR3 bases are TGTGCCACCAGCAGATCCGGGGCCGGGACAGGCTATGGCTACACCTTC. It translates to CATSRSGAGTGYGYTF.

The DNA for the CDR3 is TGTGCCAGCAGCGATATAGGGGGGGCTAGCGGGAGGAAGGCAGATACGCAGTATTTT. As protein: CASSDIGGASGRKADTQYF. V is TRBV27 and J is TRBJ2-3; 11 nucleotides line up with TRBD2. Germline CDR1 reads MNHEY; CDR2 reads SMNVEV (reference sequence). V shed 6 bases, J shed 4 bases, and the junction held 18 bases outside the gene matches. CDR3 size: 19 residues.

The chain combines TRBV25-1 with TRBJ2-7; D is ambiguous. Germline lookup yields CDR1 MGHDK and CDR2 SYGVNS. This CDR3 is built from 12 residues. V dropped 1 base and J dropped 3 bases, with 4 bases sitting between them. The CDR3 is CASSESSYEQYF. The CDR3 DNA sequence: TGTGCCAGCAGTGAATCCAGCTACGAGCAGTACTTC.

V gene TRBV21-1 combines with J gene TRBJ2-2; the table's D call, TRBD1, was not checked against the DNA. TRBV21-1 is flagged as a pseudogene. This CDR3 has 15 amino acids. The CDR3 nucleotides read TGTGCCAGCAGCGACGGGACAGGGTTGGACGGGGAGCTGTTTTTT. Translated: CASSDGTGLDGELFF.

V gene TRBV11-2 combines with J gene TRBJ2-3, with 7 bases matching TRBD2. V lost 3 bases, J lost 0 bases, and 6 bases stayed unmatched. This CDR3 comprises 16 residues. Germline V CDR1 and CDR2: SGHAT, FQNNGV. In DNA form, the CDR3 reads TGTGCCAGCAGCTTGCCAGCGGGATTTAGCACAGATACGCAGTATTTT. It is translated as CASSLPAGFSTDTQYF.

This rearrangement joins TRBV5-3 to TRBJ1-5, with D perhaps TRBD1 (5 bases). TRBV5-3 is placed among ORFs of uncertain function. This CDR3 spans 15 amino acids. Trimming removed 4 bases from V and 9 bases from J, with 20 bases in between. The CDR3 coding sequence is TGTGCCAGAAGCCCCACCGACAGTTCGTGGCGGCCCCAGCATTTT. Translation gives CARSPTDSSWRPQHF.

This chain joins TRBV9 and TRBJ2-3, with a tentative D call TRBD2 (6 bases). This CDR3 is 14 amino acids long. Germline CDR1 SGDLS, CDR2 YYNGEE. Trimming stripped 2 bases from V and 1 base from J, with 8 bases between. The CDR3 bases are TGTGCCAGCAGCGTCGGAGGGCGCACAGATACGCAGTATTTT. Protein: CASSVGGRTDTQYF.

V usage is TRBV27 and J usage is TRBJ1-1; 8 bases align to TRBD1. Germline V CDR1 and CDR2: MNHEY, SMNVEV (reference sequence). This CDR3 has 14 amino acids. The ends lost 4 bases at V and 1 base at J; junction bases unmatched: 2. The CDR3 bases are TGTGCCAGCAGTTATGGACAGGGGAACACTGAAGCTTTCTTT. It translates to CASSYGQGNTEAFF.

This clone was recorded only once. The V gene is TRBV7-8, the J gene TRBJ1-1; the match to TRBD1 covers 8 bases. This CDR3 has 15 amino acids. CDR1 is SGHVS, CDR2 FQNEAQ, per germline. V lost 2 bases, J lost 3 bases, and 5 bases stayed unmatched. CDR3: CASSLQGARDTEAFF. CDR3 nucleotides: TGTGCCAGCAGCTTACAGGGGGCTAGGGACACTGAAGCTTTCTTT. Full variable domain (outside the CDR3, taken from reference TRBV7-8 and TRBJ1-1): GAGVSQSPRYKVAKRGQDVALRCDPISGHVSLFWYQQALGQGPEFLTYFQNEAQLDKSGLPSDRFFAERPEGSVSTLKIQRTQQEDSAVYLCASSLQGARDTEAFFGQGTRLTVV.

The rearrangement links TRBV15 to TRBJ2-1; TRBD2 agrees at 8 bases. V shed 0 bases, J shed 2 bases, and the junction held 0 bases outside the gene matches. CDR1 is LNHNV, CDR2 YYDKDF, per germline (reference sequence). There are 15 residues in the CDR3. Written as DNA, the CDR3 is TGTGCCACCAGCAGAGAACTAGCGGCCTACAATGAGCAGTTCTTC. The encoded protein is CATSRELAAYNEQFF.